This T cell receptor beta chain appears in the sequencing data of a study of shared clonotypes between healthy human individuals (TCRdb year 2020). Concerning the study at large: The cohort comprised a couple of women and a few men aged 18 to 49 years. To increase sequencing depth and limit assay-specific biases, different laboratories used diverse techniques to prepare libraries and sequence TCR repertoires. Blood TCR repertoires of five healthy adults were deeply sequenced to estimate repertoire size and the extent of clonotype sharing between individuals. Leukapheresis yielded between about 0.9 and 10 billion PBMCs per donor. For each donor, CD4 naive and CD4 memory were each given three plates, CD8 naive was given two plates, and CD8 memory was given one plate.

A remark on this clone: No antigen is known for it. No base quality information exists; no much larger clone differs at one position.

The junction shows trimming of 3 bases on V and 4 bases on J, plus 13 bases between the germline ends. The CDR3 contains 15 residues, cysteine and phenylalanine counted. Only the CDR3 DNA is retained, 45 bases long and in frame from the first base. As encoded in the germline V gene, CDR1 is KGHSH while CDR2 is LQKENI. Overall study results and their limits: Naive subsets generally had larger estimated clonotype richness than memory subsets. Even with the large sequencing depth, rarefaction of the sorted-subset datasets indicated that sequencing was incomplete. Sampling was limited to blood, and TCR repertoires in tissue likely differ from TCR repertoires in blood. The genetic and exposure-history diversity represented was limited by the small number of donors. Compared with non-shared clonotypes, clonotypes shared by all four sorted-subset donors had higher generation probabilities. Based on pairwise subsampling, the degree of clonotype sharing among donors was expected to be affected by sequencing depth. About 5% of naive CD4, approximately 3.7% of naive CD8, approximately 2.2% of memory CD4, and around 0.4% of memory CD8 clonotypes were shared across several donors.

Donors were healthy HIV-negative adults with no recently reported acute infections or vaccinations. All donors were Caucasian adults living in Nashville, Tennessee, USA. CD4+ T cells were enriched by magnetic negative selection, after which naive cells were positively selected on CD45RA and the negative fraction was taken as the memory subset. After blood collection by leukapheresis, PBMCs were isolated using Ficoll-Histopaque density gradient centrifugation and then cryopreserved in the vapor phase of liquid nitrogen. Analytical flow cytometry was used to check the purity and quantity of each magnetically sorted T cell population. Genomic DNA was isolated from each sorted fraction and quantified by UV absorbance on a Nanodrop 2000c. TCR CDR3 regions were amplified from genomic DNA by multiplex PCR using the deep immunoSEQ assay. Genomic DNA extracted from each cell subset was distributed evenly over all wells of several immunoSEQ 96-well plates, and each plate served as one replicate. Each replicate PCR for sorted subsets received about 200 ng genomic DNA, equal to about 29,000 T cell genomes. Purified libraries were measured with a Qubit 3.0 fluorometer, size-checked on a Bioanalyzer 2100, and measured again with the KAPA Library Quantification kit. Every immunoSEQ 96-well plate was sequenced on a dedicated single-read 150-cycle Illumina NextSeq 550 flow cell. The authors' pipeline ran thus. Because the immunoSEQ output included only junctional sequences and no quality scores, the filtering could not be the same as the filtering used for full-length reads. To assign V/J genes and CDR3, sequences were annotated against IMGT germline references using PyIR, a Python wrapper for IgBLAST v1.9. Reads were filtered out if the reads had weak V/J assignments (E-value above 1e-6), no CDR3, stop codons, out-of-frame junctions, or ambiguous translated residues. A V3J clonotype was defined by an identical inferred V gene, J gene, and CDR3 amino acid sequence. To compute the percentage overlap between repertoires, the number of shared unique clonotypes was divided by the size of the smaller repertoire. Three approaches were used to assess repertoire richness: RTK rarefaction, the Chao1 estimator, and Recon v2.1 estimates of unobserved clonotypes. Generation probabilities for all TCRbeta clonotypes obtained by the gDNA method from four donors were computed using OLGA. TCRdb carries this immuneACCESS record with in-frame sequences only. Its versions omit some clonotypes, under half of them owing to an unresolved V gene in the studies checked, with the rest unexplained. Clone size and the V and J calls come from that table; the DNA yielded D and trimming. Here the sample has about 600,000 clones; roughly 97% occur a single time. The leading ten clones occupy around 0.058% of the sample.

The TCR comes from a woman younger than 45 in good health. The sequenced material came from naive CD4+ T cells sorted from blood. What the cell subset or site label conveys for this sample: CD45RA+ positively selected. The sequence joins TRBV18 to TRBJ1-5; the D gene is possibly TRBD1, with 6 bases matching. The CDR3 protein is CASSPQTGANQPQHF. The DNA sequence is given as TGTGCCAGCTCACCCCAGACAGGCGCTAATCAGCCCCAGCATTTT.